These T cell receptor beta chains were read from a single sample in a study of lymphopenia after photon versus proton radiotherapy. The method was immunoSEQ multiplex PCR; TCRdb's version includes in-frame clones alone and lacks a portion of them. The sample carries about 62,000 clones, about 85% recorded once. The specimen comprised peripheral blood, sampled from a patient treated with proton-based radiotherapy. Receptors were obtained from an elderly man with esophageal cancer. The CDR3 runs from the conserved cysteine through the conserved F or W.

v_gene: TRBV18; j_gene: TRBJ1-5; CDR3aa: CASSPLGSRNQPQHF
v_gene: TRBV11-3; j_gene: TRBJ2-7; CDR3aa: CASSLDTGTSGSFYEQYF
v_gene: TRBV7-9; j_gene: TRBJ2-7; CDR3aa: CASSQTTYEQYF
v_gene: TRBV30; j_gene: TRBJ2-1; CDR3aa: CAWSNYNEQFF
v_gene: TRBV15; j_gene: TRBJ2-7; CDR3aa: CATSTLGTGNWGEQYF
v_gene: TRBV7-6; j_gene: TRBJ2-2; CDR3aa: CASSLTGQVNTGELFF
v_gene: TRBV2; j_gene: TRBJ2-7; CDR3aa: CASSQGQGLYEQYF
v_gene: TRBV2; j_gene: TRBJ2-5; CDR3aa: CASTWTRGETQYF
v_gene: TRBV29-1; j_gene: TRBJ2-2; CDR3aa: CSADRGNTGELFF
v_gene: TRBV5-5; j_gene: TRBJ2-3; CDR3aa: CASSLSGGFTDTQYF
v_gene: TRBV6-5; j_gene: TRBJ1-1; CDR3aa: CASSYSSGTANTEAFF
v_gene: TRBV30; j_gene: TRBJ2-7; CDR3aa: CAWSQRSYEQYF
v_gene: TRBV4-2; j_gene: TRBJ2-1; CDR3aa: CASSQDRGSYNEQFF
v_gene: TRBV6-6; j_gene: TRBJ1-5; CDR3aa: CASSGRVDQPQHF
v_gene: TRBV6-5; j_gene: TRBJ1-3; CDR3aa: CATLPGGPGNTIYF
v_gene: TRBV19; j_gene: TRBJ1-1; CDR3aa: CATLNSRDRGASNTEAFF
v_gene: TRBV6-6; j_gene: TRBJ1-5; CDR3aa: CASSPRQGVQPQHF
v_gene: TRBV6-1; j_gene: TRBJ1-3; CDR3aa: CAKRQGASGNTIYF
v_gene: TRBV9; j_gene: TRBJ1-1; CDR3aa: CASSVVRGGSEAFF
v_gene: TRBV5-4; j_gene: TRBJ2-7; CDR3aa: CASRALGRHEQYF
v_gene: TRBV5-8; j_gene: TRBJ2-1; CDR3aa: CASSYSGSSPLGFF
v_gene: TRBV19; j_gene: TRBJ1-4; CDR3aa: CASTWDTTNEKLFF
v_gene: TRBV4-3; j_gene: TRBJ2-1; CDR3aa: CASSQDRGHVSEQFF
v_gene: TRBV7-2; j_gene: TRBJ1-1; CDR3aa: CASRYTTNTEAFF
v_gene: TRBV5-6; j_gene: TRBJ2-2; CDR3aa: CASSLGLAGSGELFF
v_gene: TRBV18; j_gene: TRBJ2-5; CDR3aa: CASSPQVGGAAETQYF
v_gene: TRBV11-2; j_gene: TRBJ2-2; CDR3aa: CASSMTGRASGELFF
v_gene: TRBV7-8; j_gene: TRBJ2-3; CDR3aa: CASSSLAGATDTQYF
v_gene: TRBV27; j_gene: TRBJ1-2; CDR3aa: CASSTQGTRNYGYTF
v_gene: TRBV5-1; j_gene: TRBJ2-2; CDR3aa: CASSLALAENTGELFF
v_gene: TRBV29-1; j_gene: TRBJ2-5; CDR3aa: CSVVLGQGLWTQYF
v_gene: TRBV5-4; j_gene: TRBJ1-2; CDR3aa: CASSLNRGNGYTF
v_gene: TRBV7-7; j_gene: TRBJ2-1; CDR3aa: CASSPTGGPAYNEQFF
v_gene: TRBV21-1; j_gene: TRBJ2-1; CDR3aa: CASSKENNEQFF
v_gene: TRBV21-1; j_gene: TRBJ2-7; CDR3aa: CASSKVGSRIIYEQYF
v_gene: TRBV14; j_gene: TRBJ2-3; CDR3aa: CASSQGVSSRTDTQYF
v_gene: TRBV5-6; j_gene: TRBJ2-1; CDR3aa: CASSATGGGYNEQFF
v_gene: TRBV4-3; j_gene: TRBJ2-3; CDR3aa: CASSQDVSGLAGLTDTQYF
v_gene: TRBV15; j_gene: TRBJ1-1; CDR3aa: CATSVDGNTEAFF
v_gene: TRBV2; j_gene: TRBJ2-7; CDR3aa: CASSVTGLSYEQYF
v_gene: TRBV7-2; j_gene: TRBJ2-2; CDR3aa: CASSPQNTGELFF
v_gene: TRBV30; j_gene: TRBJ2-7; CDR3aa: CAWSVPTSGGSIQYF
v_gene: TRBV12-5; j_gene: TRBJ2-5; CDR3aa: CASGSLATTGQETQYF
v_gene: TRBV5-1; j_gene: TRBJ1-2; CDR3aa: CASSLAGGRSPWSGYTF
v_gene: TRBV7-3; j_gene: TRBJ1-1; CDR3aa: CASRSNMNTEAFF
v_gene: TRBV29-1; j_gene: TRBJ1-2; CDR3aa: CSVAGGNYGYTF
v_gene: TRBV7-9; j_gene: TRBJ1-2; CDR3aa: CASSRRRSAYGYTF
v_gene: TRBV4-2; j_gene: NA; CDR3aa: CASSQDRGVTYEQYF
v_gene: TRBV2; j_gene: TRBJ2-4; CDR3aa: CASRRQENIQYF
v_gene: TRBV6-6; j_gene: TRBJ1-2; CDR3aa: CATFQGRISNYGYTF
v_gene: TRBV5-1; j_gene: TRBJ2-7; CDR3aa: CASSSGLAGDRQYF
v_gene: TRBV5-1; j_gene: TRBJ1-4; CDR3aa: CASSTGQGQPTNEKLFF
v_gene: TRBV19; j_gene: TRBJ2-5; CDR3aa: CASSILAGGGETQYF